These 23 T cell receptor beta chains were sequenced from one sample in a study of T-cell reconstitution after alpha-beta-depleted transplantation in children. Preparation of the TCRbeta library was carried out with unique molecular identifiers. One entry per CDR3 protein results from TCRdb running MiXCR on the PCR reads. The sample records about 540,000 distinct CDR3 sequences, around 20% being singletons. Sample: PBMCs from the stem cell graft donor, taken from the stem cell graft. These receptors originate from a human donor who donated a stem cell graft to a child with acute lymphoblastic leukemia.

This clonotype was counted many times. Here the CDR3 reads CSVVPPSSGRAADTQYF. The CDR3 coding sequence is TGCAGCGTCGTCCCCCCGTCTAGCGGGAGAGCGGCAGATACGCAGTATTTT. The genes are TRBV29-1 and TRBJ2-3; the match to TRBD2 covers 10 bases. The V gene end was trimmed by 6 bases and the J gene end by 4 bases; junction bases not matched to a gene: 16. Germline lookup yields CDR1 SQVTM and CDR2 ANQGSEA. The CDR3 covers 17 residues.

This clonotype was found a few times. The chain uses TRBV20-1 and TRBJ2-6, with TRBD2 matching 10 bases. With 3 bases clipped from V and 4 bases from J, the junction kept 6 bases outside the gene matches. The CDR3 is made up of 16 amino acids. The germline gives CDR1 DFQATT, CDR2 SNEGSKA (reference sequence). The CDR3 is CSARASGSPGANVLTF. Here the CDR3 DNA reads TGCAGTGCTAGGGCTAGCGGGAGTCCCGGGGCCAACGTCCTGACTTTC.

The chain has TRBV5-1 and TRBJ1-1; D is uncertain. CDR3 length: 14 residues. V dropped 3 bases and J dropped 3 bases, with 12 bases sitting between them. Germline V lookup: CDR1 SGHRS, CDR2 YFSETQ. As DNA, the CDR3 is TGCGCCAGCAGCTATTTAGGCTATGACACTGAAGCTTTCTTT. Encoded protein: CASSYLGYDTEAFF. Using reference TRBV5-1 and TRBJ1-1 for the parts outside the CDR3, the full variable domain is KAGVTQTPRYLIKTRGQQVTLSCSPISGHRSVSWYQQTPGQGLQFLFEYFSETQRNKGNFPGRFSGRQFSNSRSEMNVSTLELGDSALYLCASSYLGYDTEAFFGQGTRLTVV.

This rearrangement joins TRBV24-1 to TRBJ2-3; 8 nucleotides align to TRBD2. The CDR3 runs to 12 residues. After removal of 3 bases from V and 9 bases from J, the junction contained 1 base not matched to a gene. Germline lookup yields CDR1 KGHDR and CDR2 SFDVKD. CDR3 nucleotide sequence: TGTGCCACCAGTGATCCGGGAGGGACGCAGTATTTT. It translates to CATSDPGGTQYF.

The chain links TRBV7-9 to TRBJ2-1; 11 positions match TRBD2. J gave up 9 bases and V 3 bases, and 4 bases lay outside the gene matches. Per the germline V gene, CDR1 is SEHNR and CDR2 is FQNEAQ (reference sequence). The CDR3 runs 14 residues. CDR3 coding DNA: TGTGCCAGCAGCTTGACTAGCGGGATGGCTGAGCAGTTCTTC. Translated, it gives CASSLTSGMAEQFF.

This chain connects TRBV20-1 to TRBJ2-1; 8 bases match TRBD2. Germline V lookup: CDR1 DFQATT, CDR2 SNEGSKA (reference sequence). Losses at the gene ends were 2 bases for V and 6 bases for J; bases not matched to a gene: 9. The CDR3 is made up of 15 amino acids. Here the CDR3 DNA reads TGCAGTGCTAGAATAGGCGGGAGGAACATCAATGAGCAGTTCTTC. This gives the protein CSARIGGRNINEQFF.

The gene calls are TRBV5-1 and TRBJ1-4; the D is unclear. V was cut by 0 bases and J by 7 bases, with 13 bases left in between. The CDR3 runs 15 residues. Germline V CDR1 and CDR2: SGHRS, YFSETQ. The chain's CDR3 is CASSLGAVEFEKLFF. In DNA, the CDR3 is TGCGCCAGCAGCTTGGGAGCGGTGGAGTTTGAAAAACTGTTTTTT.

This clonotype appeared a few times. The V gene is TRBV24-1, the J gene TRBJ1-2; D is unclear. This CDR3 region has 12 residues. V dropped 3 bases and J dropped 7 bases, with 8 bases sitting between them. The germline gives CDR1 KGHDR, CDR2 SFDVKD. The CDR3 DNA follows: TGTGCCACCAGTGATCGGGGTACTGGCTACACCTTC. Amino acid sequence: CATSDRGTGYTF.

This clonotype has just a few counts. The V call is TRBV12-3 or TRBV12-4, the J call TRBJ2-5; D call uncertain. Trimming cost V 6 bases and J 3 bases, with 14 bases left between them. This CDR3 contains 14 residues. As DNA, the CDR3 is TGTGCCAGCAGCCATCGCATTAGAGAAGAGACCCAGTACTTC. It yields the protein CASSHRIREETQYF.

CDR3 in DNA: TGTGCCAGCAGCCAAACCCTAGCGGGAGAGGCCTACGAGCAGTACTTC. This codes for CASSQTLAGEAYEQYF. The chain links TRBV3-1 to TRBJ2-7, with TRBD2 matching over 10 bases. Germline-derived CDR1 and CDR2 are LGHDT and YNNKEL (reference sequence). Losses at the gene ends were 2 bases for V and 2 bases for J; bases not matched to a gene: 6. This CDR3 is 16 amino acids long.

Many counts were recorded for this clonotype. The chain uses TRBV15 and TRBJ2-5, with D possibly being TRBD1 or TRBD2 (5 bases each). Trimming removed 5 bases at V and 5 bases at J, with 15 bases between. Germline V lookup: CDR1 LNHNV, CDR2 YYDKDF (reference sequence). This CDR3 is 14 amino acids long. This CDR3 is CATSVTGWGETQYF. CDR3 in DNA: TGTGCCACCAGCGTAACGGGCTGGGGGGAGACCCAGTACTTC.

This clonotype came up a few times. The chain carries TRBV12-3 or TRBV12-4 and TRBJ2-1; D is unresolved. V lost 6 bases and J lost 9, with 6 bases in between. This CDR3 comprises 10 residues. CDR3 coding DNA: TGTGCCAGCAGGCGGAGTGAGCAGTTCTTC. Translation gives CASRRSEQFF.

This clonotype was counted only a few times. The rearrangement links TRBV18 to TRBJ2-3, with TRBD2 matching over 7 bases. V gave up 3 bases and J gave up 5 bases; unmatched junction bases: 5. CDR1 and CDR2 from the germline V gene are KGHSH and LQKENI. The CDR3 is made up of 14 amino acids. DNA for the CDR3: TGTGCCAGCTCACCGGTCCCTAGCGGAGATACGCAGTATTTT. Translated, it gives CASSPVPSGDTQYF.

The chain employs TRBV10-1 and TRBJ2-7; D is possibly TRBD2 (5 bases). V lost 5 bases to trimming and J lost 0 bases, with 11 bases between them. Germline CDR1 WNHNN, CDR2 SYGVQD (reference sequence). The CDR3 totals 14 residues. The CDR3 DNA follows: TGCGCCAGCAGTTCTAGCCTAATCTCCTACGAGCAGTACTTC. Protein product: CASSSSLISYEQYF.

This clonotype appeared a few times. This chain links TRBV14 with TRBJ2-1; no definite D call. CDR1 and CDR2 from the germline V gene are SGHDN and FVKESK. This CDR3 region has 17 residues. The V end lost 4 bases, the J end lost 8 bases, and 24 bases lay between the germline ends. DNA of the CDR3: TGTGCCAGCAGCCCCTCGCCTGCAGCTCGGGCTTTCTATGAGCAGTTCTTC. It encodes CASSPSPAARAFYEQFF.

The DNA of the CDR3 is TGTGCCAGCAGCCCAAGGACAGTTAGCACAGATACGCAGTATTTT. Translation gives CASSPRTVSTDTQYF. The V and J genes are TRBV9 and TRBJ2-3, with D possibly TRBD1 on 6 matching bases. This CDR3 is built from 15 residues. Deletions cut 4 bases from V and 0 bases from J, with 12 bases between. CDR1 is SGDLS, CDR2 YYNGEE, per germline.

This rearrangement joins TRBV20-1 to TRBJ2-5; 10 bases align to TRBD2. Trimming removed 5 bases from V and 0 bases from J; junction bases left unmatched: 6. The germline V gene encodes CDR1 DFQATT and CDR2 SNEGSKA (reference sequence). There are 15 residues in the CDR3. This CDR3 reads CSAFISGRYQETQYF. DNA of the CDR3: TGCAGTGCTTTCATTAGCGGGAGGTACCAAGAGACCCAGTACTTC.

This clonotype occurred many times. The chain employs TRBV5-1 and TRBJ2-3; unclear D gene. The CDR3 sequence is 14 residues long. The V gene lost 0 bases and the J gene lost 2 bases, with 7 bases spanning the gap. The germline V gene has CDR1 SGHRS and CDR2 YFSETQ. CDR3 sequence (DNA): TGCGCCAGCAGCTTGGTGGCAACCACAGATACGCAGTATTTT. Its protein is CASSLVATTDTQYF.

This clonotype was detected a few times. This chain connects TRBV20-1 to TRBJ1-2; a possible D gene is TRBD1 (5 bases). Germline assignment: CDR1 DFQATT and CDR2 SNEGSKA (reference sequence). CDR3 length: 12 residues. The ends were cut back, 4 bases at V and 4 bases at J, with 10 bases in the middle. In nucleotides, the CDR3 is TGCAGTGCTACAAAAGGGGCCTATGGCTACACCTTC. This translates into CSATKGAYGYTF.

This clonotype was found a few times. The chain joins TRBV11-1 to TRBJ2-7, with 11 positions matching TRBD2. This CDR3 is built from 15 residues. V was clipped by 5 bases and J by 2 bases; unmatched bases: 5. Germline-derived CDR1 and CDR2 are SGHAT and FQDESV (reference sequence). The CDR3 DNA reads TGTGCCAGCAGCCCATTGACTAGCGGGGCCTACGAGCAGTACTTC. It encodes CASSPLTSGAYEQYF.

The V gene is TRBV3-1, the J gene TRBJ2-5; D possibly uses TRBD1 or TRBD2 (5 bases each). Germline V gene lookup returns CDR1 LGHDT and CDR2 YNNKEL (reference sequence). This CDR3 contains 15 residues. The germline V and J ends were trimmed by 4 bases and 2 bases, with 14 bases remaining between them. The CDR3 here is CASSPSPGRQETQYF. DNA for the CDR3: TGTGCCAGCAGCCCCTCACCGGGACGGCAAGAGACCCAGTACTTC.

This clonotype was observed a single time. This chain connects TRBV20-1 to TRBJ2-7; 8 nucleotides agree with TRBD1. Germline CDR1 is DFQATT and CDR2 is SNEGSKA (reference sequence). V shed 5 bases and J 0 bases; nucleotides not matched to a gene: 3. CDR3 length: 13 residues. CDR3 residues: CSAQDRDSYEQYF. CDR3 sequence (DNA): TGCAGTGCTCAGGACAGGGACTCCTACGAGCAGTACTTC.

The CDR3: CSLASGYNEQFF. CDR3 in DNA: TGCAGCTTGGCTAGCGGCTACAATGAGCAGTTCTTC. This chain links TRBV20-1 with TRBJ2-1; 7 bases align to TRBD2. Germline V gene sequence: CDR1 DFQATT, CDR2 SNEGSKA (reference sequence). This CDR3 is 12 amino acids long.